A selection of T cell receptor beta chains follows, all from one sample in a study of blood T cell repertoires in COVID-19. Profiled with immunoSEQ multiplex PCR; TCRdb holds only in-frame clones, not every one. The sample lists around 250,000 clones, roughly nine tenths seen once, with less than 8% in the top ten. The sequenced sample consisted of peripheral blood. These receptors came from a man between 60 and 75 years old with acute or convalescent COVID-19. Both conserved end residues are part of each CDR3. Size is omitted from some rows. Given values are once, few, many or a class for expanded clones.

j_call	clone_size	v_call	cdr3_aa
TRBJ2-1	NA	TRBV6-6	CASSPTGQGRLEDNEQFF
TRBJ2-2	NA	TRBV7-2	CASSLLGLAGGAGELFF
TRBJ2-5	NA	TRBV10-3	CAISEGLAGGQETQYF
TRBJ1-5	few	TRBV6-2/TRBV6-3	CASSYSISGAGGNQPQHF
TRBJ2-5	NA	TRBV29-1	CSVDTGFEETQYF
TRBJ1-2	NA	TRBV12-3/TRBV12-4	CASSQGTNYGYTF
TRBJ1-1	NA	TRBV10-3	CAISESNRLEAFF
TRBJ2-4	NA	TRBV19	CASSIGGFEGNIQYF
TRBJ2-1	few	TRBV6-6	CASSLSVAAYNEQFF
TRBJ2-2	few	TRBV7-3	CASSLYGANTGELFF
TRBJ1-6	NA	TRBV6-2/TRBV6-3	CASSYGQSFSPLHF
TRBJ2-1	once	TRBV4-1	CASSPRAGGSSYNEQFF
TRBJ1-2	NA	TRBV6-5	CASGRQETNYGYTF
TRBJ2-2	NA	TRBV12-5	CASGQGSGGELFF
TRBJ2-7	few	TRBV2	CASSDPDTSYEQYF
TRBJ2-7	NA	TRBV27	CASSFSAASYEQYF
TRBJ1-6	NA	TRBV9	CASARSGGDYSPLHF
TRBJ1-6	NA	TRBV5-6	CASNFAGGGYNSPLHF
TRBJ2-3	NA	TRBV25-1	CASSDGARDFLDTQYF
TRBJ2-7	once	TRBV7-2	CASSLAITGEGREQYF
TRBJ1-6	few	TRBV7-6	CASSLEEQGIGAYNSPLHF
TRBJ1-2	NA	TRBV3-1/TRBV3-2	CASSQPDRGYGYTF
TRBJ1-1	NA	TRBV28	CASSTQVDAFF
TRBJ2-7	NA	TRBV3-1/TRBV3-2	CASSQGQHRGSYEQYF
TRBJ2-7	once	TRBV15	CATSRAGTGAPIEQYF
TRBJ2-5	NA	TRBV7-2	CASSLVPSGSETQYF
TRBJ1-6	NA	TRBV24-1	CATSEGQGDNSPLHF
TRBJ1-5	NA	TRBV27	CASSSRQSNQPQHF
TRBJ2-7	NA	TRBV19	CASSPRTSGISYEQYF
TRBJ1-1	NA	TRBV11-2	CASSLGRGAMNTEAFF
TRBJ2-5	NA	TRBV7-9	CASSTQGARLETQYF
TRBJ2-2	once	TRBV19	CASRRTGLNTGELFF
TRBJ1-5	few	TRBV7-7	CASSLGGIDQPQHF
TRBJ1-4	few	TRBV5-1	CASSLRDPREGKLFF
TRBJ2-3	once	TRBV7-3	CASSLLAGGPPDTQYF